This T cell receptor beta chain was obtained from a study of radiotherapy plus CTLA-4 blockade in lung cancer. Overall study: The study recorded objective responses in around a sixth of patients and disease control in 31%.

Produced via immunoSEQ multiplex PCR; TCRdb's table is partial and in-frame only. Here the sample spans roughly 53,000 clones, 80% to 90% being singletons. The study gave focal radiation plus ipilimumab CTLA-4 blockade to patients with chemo-refractory metastatic non-small-cell lung cancer. As concerns this clone: Its antigen is still unknown.

Study-wide points: Blood saw expansion of tumor-derived TCR clones after radiotherapy plus ipilimumab. Reportedly, early blood T cell clone dynamics best predicted response, with interferon-beta.

This CDR3 is built from 16 residues. Germline loops: CDR1 MNHNY, CDR2 SVGAGI (reference sequence). V shed 4 bases and J 5 bases; nucleotides not matched to a gene: 7. Specimen: peripheral blood, collected from a patient treated with radiotherapy plus ipilimumab. This sequence was found in a human donor with non-small cell lung cancer whose response to radiotherapy plus ipilimumab could not be evaluated. The rearrangement uses TRBV6-6 and TRBJ2-3; TRBD2 matches at 12 bases. The CDR3 is CASSSQGGLAGDTQYF. The DNA of the CDR3 is TGTGCCAGCAGTTCCCAGGGGGGACTAGCGGGAGATACGCAGTATTTT.